Below, 7 T cell receptor beta chains from the same sample are listed, as sequenced in a study of blood T cell repertoires in COVID-19. The method was immunoSEQ multiplex PCR; TCRdb's version includes in-frame clones alone and lacks a portion of them. The sample lists roughly 130,000 clones; about four fifths were seen once. Sequencing input: peripheral blood. These receptors all come from a woman aged 30 to 39 who had recovered from COVID-19.

This clone showed up just once. The CDR3 bases are TGTGCCAGCAGCTCCCGTGAGGCGAACACTGAAGCTTTCTTT. This encodes CASSSREANTEAFF. The rearrangement links TRBV7-9 to TRBJ1-1; D unclear. This CDR3 comprises 14 residues. Deletions cut 4 bases from V and 1 base from J, with 10 bases between. The germline gives CDR1 SEHNR, CDR2 FQNEAQ (reference sequence).

The genes are TRBV9 and TRBJ2-3; no definite D call. V lost 0 bases, J lost 4 bases, and 9 bases lay in between. The germline V gene encodes CDR1 SGDLS and CDR2 YYNGEE. CDR3 length: 14 residues. This chain's CDR3 is CASSVAQKADTQYF. The CDR3 nucleotides read TGTGCCAGCAGCGTAGCCCAGAAAGCAGATACGCAGTATTTT.

V is TRBV19 and J is TRBJ1-6; D is undetermined. Per germline, CDR1 LNHDA and CDR2 SQIVND (reference sequence). This CDR3 contains 13 residues. The V end lost 4 bases, the J end lost 5 bases, and 6 bases lay between the germline ends. The CDR3, as DNA: TGTGCCAGTAGTACTCCAGATAATTCACCCCTCCACTTT. It encodes CASSTPDNSPLHF.

DNA of the CDR3: TGTGCCAGCAGCCCCGACAGGAGCACGGGTACGCAGTATTTT. Amino acid sequence: CASSPDRSTGTQYF. The chain joins TRBV14 to TRBJ2-3; possibly TRBD1 for D (6 bases). V was clipped by 4 bases and J by 8 bases, with 16 bases between them. Germline CDR1 SGHDN, CDR2 FVKESK. This CDR3 is built from 14 residues. Supplemented by reference TRBV14 and TRBJ2-3, the full variable domain reads EAGVTQFPSHSVIEKGQTVTLRCDPISGHDNLYWYRRVMGKEIKFLLHFVKESKQDESGMPNNRFLAERTGGTYSTLKVQPAELEDSGVYFCASSPDRSTGTQYFGPGTRLTVL.

The chain joins TRBV18 to TRBJ2-6, with a possible D match to TRBD2 (6 bases). The germline V gene has CDR1 KGHSH and CDR2 LQKENI. This CDR3 region has 15 residues. Trimming shortened V by 6 bases and J by 4 bases, and 13 bases separated the two germline ends. CDR3 bases: TGTGCCAGCTCCCCCGGGGGAACAGGGGCCAACGTCCTGACTTTC. Its protein product is CASSPGGTGANVLTF.

V usage is TRBV6-5 and J usage is TRBJ2-7; D unresolved. Germline CDR1 reads MNHEY; CDR2 reads SVGAGI. The CDR3 spans 15 residues. V was clipped by 6 bases and J by 0 bases, with 15 bases between them. This CDR3 reads CASRSDHRSSYEQYF. The CDR3 nucleotides read TGTGCCAGCAGATCAGACCACCGGAGCTCCTACGAGCAGTACTTC.

This chain uses TRBV5-1 with TRBJ2-7; D may be TRBD2 (6 bases). The CDR3 has 15 residues. Germline CDR1 reads SGHRS; CDR2 reads YFSETQ. The V and J ends lost 6 bases and 8 bases respectively, with 24 bases between them. Here the CDR3 reads CASNPMLADGGKQYF. The CDR3, as DNA: TGCGCCAGCAACCCGATGCTCGCGGATGGGGGGAAGCAGTACTTC.